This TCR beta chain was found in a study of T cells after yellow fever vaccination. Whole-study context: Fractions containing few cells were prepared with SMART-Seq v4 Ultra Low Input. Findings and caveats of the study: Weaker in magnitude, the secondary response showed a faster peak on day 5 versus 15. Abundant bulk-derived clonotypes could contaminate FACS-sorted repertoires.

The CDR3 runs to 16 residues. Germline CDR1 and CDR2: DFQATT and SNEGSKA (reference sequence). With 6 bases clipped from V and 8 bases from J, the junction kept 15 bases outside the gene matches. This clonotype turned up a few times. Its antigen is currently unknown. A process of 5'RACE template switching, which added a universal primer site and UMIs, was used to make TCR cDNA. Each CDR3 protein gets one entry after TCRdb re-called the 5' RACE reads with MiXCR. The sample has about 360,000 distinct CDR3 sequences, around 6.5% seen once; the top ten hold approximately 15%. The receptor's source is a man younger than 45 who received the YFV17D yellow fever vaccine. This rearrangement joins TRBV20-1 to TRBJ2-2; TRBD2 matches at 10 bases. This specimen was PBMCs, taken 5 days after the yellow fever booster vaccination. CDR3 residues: CSARPGTSAQPGELFF. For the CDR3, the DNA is TGCAGTGCCAGGCCCGGGACTAGCGCCCAGCCAGGGGAGCTGTTTTTT.